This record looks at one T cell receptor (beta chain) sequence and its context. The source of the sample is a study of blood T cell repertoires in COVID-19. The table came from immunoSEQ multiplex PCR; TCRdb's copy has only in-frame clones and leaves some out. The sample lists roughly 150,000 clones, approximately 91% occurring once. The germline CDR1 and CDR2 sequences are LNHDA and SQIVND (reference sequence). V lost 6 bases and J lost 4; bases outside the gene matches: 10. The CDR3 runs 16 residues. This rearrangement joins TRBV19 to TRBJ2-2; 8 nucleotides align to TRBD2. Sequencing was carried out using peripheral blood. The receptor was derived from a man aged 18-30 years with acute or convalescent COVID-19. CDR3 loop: CASRLRGGGATGELFF. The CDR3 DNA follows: TGTGCCAGTAGGTTACGGGGGGGCGGTGCCACCGGGGAGCTGTTTTTT.